This T cell receptor beta chain was recovered during a study of T cell repertoires in aging, cancer and after chemotherapy. At the level of the study: Donor ages fell into six groups from 30 or younger up to 70 or older.

Rearranged V-D-J TRB sequences were amplified with a mixed TRB-A/B primer pool. TCRdb reanalysed the multiplex PCR reads using MiXCR and keeps one entry per CDR3 protein. The sample includes about 9,400 distinct CDR3 sequences, about two fifths of them seen just once. Study-wide points: Median generation probability rose over the chemotherapy interval in each cancer cohort, suggesting rebound thymic output. These repertoire data do not allow conclusions about immunological memory after chemotherapy.

Amplification of TCR beta used genomic DNA extracted from peripheral blood. A note on this clonotype: Its antigen is unidentified.

This receptor was obtained from a human donor in good health. The source material was blood.

CDR3 protein: CASSIELGNTIYF. CDR3 bases: TGTGCCAGTAGTATAGAGCTCGGAAACACCATATATTTT. The chain links TRBV19 to TRBJ1-3, with D hard to call. The CDR3 covers 13 residues. CDR1 LNHDA and CDR2 SQIVND come from the germline V gene (reference sequence). Trimming took off 0 bases at V and 4 bases at J, with 4 bases between the two ends. The full variable domain, rest sourced from reference TRBV19 and TRBJ1-3, is DGGITQSPKYLFRKEGQNVTLSCEQNLNHDAMYWYRQDPGQGLRLIYYSQIVNDFQKGDIAEGYSVSREKKESFPLTVTSAQKNPTAFYLCASSIELGNTIYFGEGSWLTVV.